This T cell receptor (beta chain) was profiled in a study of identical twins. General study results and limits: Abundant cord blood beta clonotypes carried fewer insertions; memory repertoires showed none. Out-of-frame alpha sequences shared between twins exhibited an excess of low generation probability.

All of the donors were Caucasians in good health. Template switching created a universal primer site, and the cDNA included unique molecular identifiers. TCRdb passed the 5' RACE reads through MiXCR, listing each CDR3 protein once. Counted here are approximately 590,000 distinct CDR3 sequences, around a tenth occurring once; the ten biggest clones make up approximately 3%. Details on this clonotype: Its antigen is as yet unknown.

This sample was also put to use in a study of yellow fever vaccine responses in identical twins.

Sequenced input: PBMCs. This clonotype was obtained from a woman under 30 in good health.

CDR3 protein: CASSYSFRLNSPLHF. For the CDR3, the DNA is TGTGCCAGCAGTTACTCTTTCAGACTTAATTCACCCCTCCACTTT. The chain is built from TRBV6-5 and TRBJ1-6, with D unclear. Germline V CDR1 and CDR2: MNHEY, SVGAGI. This CDR3 region has 15 residues. Trimming removed 0 bases at V and 6 bases at J, with 9 bases between.